This T cell receptor (beta chain) came from a study of CXCR3-negative and CXCR3-positive naive CD8 T cells. CDR1 is SNHLY, CDR2 FYNNEI, per germline. The CDR3 consists of 15 residues. The authors prepared UMI-labeled TRB cDNA libraries by 5' RACE. TCRdb re-called the 5' RACE reads and shows each CDR3 protein once, DNA omitted. In total, the table holds 7,400 or so distinct CDR3 sequences. This clonotype is classed as medium-sized by frequency. The chain employs TRBV2 and TRBJ2-1; the D gene TCRdb calls, TRBD1, cannot be checked with no DNA. This TCR was recovered from a human donor in good health. Some clones in this sample may be carry-over from other donors' samples. The sequenced sample was naive CXCR3- CD8+ T cells from blood. The sample's subset: CD45RO-CCR7+CD27+CD95- naive CD8+ T cells lacking CXCR3 (TNR3-). CDR3 sequence reads: CASSDWGGLYNEQFF.